The entry below gives a single T cell receptor beta chain sequence along with its context. No antigen is known for it. The data belong to a study of shared clonotypes between healthy human individuals. At the level of the study: The plates for each donor numbered three CD4 naive, three CD4 memory, two CD8 naive and one CD8 memory. Findings and caveats of the study: Clonotypes shared by all four donors outscored non-shared clonotypes in generation probability. Despite large depth, rarefaction showed incomplete sorted-subset sequencing.

Sequencing used immunoSEQ multiplex PCR; TCRdb keeps in-frame clones, though not all of them. The table records about 1.1 million clones, approximately 80% of them present only once. CD4+ cells underwent separation, giving CD45RA+ naive and CD45RA-negative memory subsets. The V gene end was trimmed by 5 bases and the J gene end by 5 bases; junction bases not matched to a gene: 5. This CDR3 contains 15 residues. Per germline, CDR1 SGHTA and CDR2 FQGTGA. Sequencing was performed on memory CD4+ T cells from PBMCs. Noted subset: CD45RA-negative fraction. The chain carries TRBV7-3 and TRBJ2-7, with 14 bases lining up with TRBD2. The TCR sequence derives from a man between 18 and 29 years old in good health. Some clones in this sample may be carry-over from other donors' samples. CDR3 nucleotide sequence: TGTGCCAGCAGCCCTCGACTAGCGGGAGGGCACGAGCAGTACTTC. Protein product: CASSPRLAGGHEQYF. The variable domain in full, with the rest retrieved from reference TRBV7-3 and TRBJ2-7, is GAGVSQTPSNKVTEKGKYVELRCDPISGHTALYWYRQSLGQGPEFLIYFQGTGAADDSGLPNDRFFAVRPEGSVSTLKIQRTERGDSAVYLCASSPRLAGGHEQYFGPGTRLTVT.